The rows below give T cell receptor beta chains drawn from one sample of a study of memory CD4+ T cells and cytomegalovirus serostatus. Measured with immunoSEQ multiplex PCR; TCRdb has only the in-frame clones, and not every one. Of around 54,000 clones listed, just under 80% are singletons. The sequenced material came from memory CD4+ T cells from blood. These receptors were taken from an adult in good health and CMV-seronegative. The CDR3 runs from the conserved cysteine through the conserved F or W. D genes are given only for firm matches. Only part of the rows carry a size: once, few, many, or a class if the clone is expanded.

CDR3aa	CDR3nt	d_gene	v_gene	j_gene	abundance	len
CASSRGGVATEAFF	TGTGCCAGCAGTAGAGGGGGGGTAGCCACTGAAGCTTTCTTT	.	TRBV28	TRBJ1-1	.	14
CASSLRTGAYSNQPQHF	TGTGCCAGCAGCTTACGAACAGGGGCATATAGCAATCAGCCCCAGCATTTT	TRBD1	TRBV7-8	TRBJ1-5	once	17
CASSRDFGSYNEQFF	TGTGCCAGCAGCCGGGACTTCGGCTCCTACAATGAGCAGTTCTTC	.	TRBV7-3	TRBJ2-1	few	15
CASSSSRNTGELFF	TGTGCCAGCAGCTCGTCAAGGAACACCGGGGAGCTGTTTTTT	.	TRBV5-8	TRBJ2-2	.	14
CASSVEGHTDTEAFF	TGTGCCAGCAGCGTAGAAGGACATACGGACACTGAAGCTTTCTTT	.	TRBV9	TRBJ1-1	.	15
CASKGGGNTIYF	TGTGCCAGCAAAGGGGGAGGAAACACCATATATTTT	.	TRBV28	TRBJ1-3	.	12
CASSVLVRNQPQHF	TGTGCCAGCAGTGTCCTAGTAAGGAATCAGCCCCAGCATTTT	.	TRBV28	TRBJ1-5	few	14
CAWRDRSRNSPLHF	TGTGCCTGGAGGGACAGGAGCCGTAATTCACCCCTCCACTTT	TRBD1	TRBV30	TRBJ1-6	.	14
CASSLRGLSTDTQYF	TGTGCCAGCAGCCTCCGGGGGCTGAGCACAGATACGCAGTATTTT	.	TRBV2	TRBJ2-3	.	15
CASSARTGTGELFF	TGTGCCAGCAGCGCCAGGACGGGGACCGGGGAGCTGTTTTTT	.	TRBV5-8	TRBJ2-2	.	14
CASSRDRASYEQYF	TGTGCCAGCTCACGGGACAGGGCTTCCTACGAGCAGTACTTC	TRBD1	TRBV18	TRBJ2-7	.	14
CASSSSARDSGNTIYF	TGTGCCAGCAGTTCGTCAGCGAGGGACTCTGGAAACACCATATATTTT	.	TRBV28	TRBJ1-3	.	16
CASSPLGDTQYF	TGTGCCAGCAGTCCTCTGGGAGATACGCAGTATTTT	.	TRBV28	TRBJ2-3	.	12
CASSFRQGPYNEQFF	TGTGCCAGCAGCTTCCGCCAGGGGCCTTACAATGAGCAGTTCTTC	.	TRBV5-8	TRBJ2-1	.	15
CASSWGFTGMGRRASYNEQFF	TGCGCCAGCAGCTGGGGTTTTACAGGGATGGGTAGGCGGGCTAGCTACAATGAGCAGTTCTTC	.	TRBV5-1	TRBJ2-1	.	21
CASSPRGRGAEQYF	TGTGCCAGCTCACCACGAGGGAGAGGGGCCGAGCAGTACTTC	.	TRBV18	TRBJ2-7	.	14
CASSTISGALPEQYF	TGTGCCAGTAGTACCATAAGCGGGGCCCTACCGGAGCAGTACTTC	TRBD2	TRBV19	TRBJ2-7	few	15
CASSRGSTGELFF	TGTGCCAGCAGCCGAGGGAGTACCGGGGAGCTGTTTTTT	.	TRBV7-9	TRBJ2-2	.	13
CASSSPGQASMYEQFF	TGTGCCAGCAGTTCCCCGGGACAGGCATCGATGTATGAGCAGTTCTTC	TRBD1	TRBV6-5	TRBJ2-1	.	16
CASSDASGRAWEDTQYF	TGTGCCAGCAGTGACGCTAGCGGGAGGGCCTGGGAGGATACGCAGTATTTT	TRBD2	TRBV25-1	TRBJ2-3	few	17
CSGGQGGQYF	TGCAGCGGGGGACAGGGCGGGCAGTATTTT	TRBD1	TRBV29-1	TRBJ2-3	.	10
CASRTDSGANVLTF	TGTGCCAGCAGAACAGACTCTGGGGCCAACGTCCTGACTTTC	.	TRBV7-9	TRBJ2-6	.	14
CASSPVGHPNTEAFF	TGTGCCAGCTCACCAGTCGGACACCCGAACACTGAAGCTTTCTTT	.	TRBV18	TRBJ1-1	.	15
CATQVGGMNTEAFF	TGCGCCACCCAAGTGGGCGGAATGAACACTGAAGCTTTCTTT	.	TRBV6-6	TRBJ1-1	once	14
CASSPTGTGYEQYF	TGTGCCAGCAGCCCCACCGGGACAGGATACGAGCAGTACTTC	TRBD1	TRBV5-5	TRBJ2-7	.	14
CASSQVTGELFF	TGTGCCAGCTCACAGGTCACCGGGGAGCTGTTTTTT	.	TRBV18	TRBJ2-2	.	12
CASSTRTSGSSMGEQFF	TGTGCCAGTAGTACTCGGACTAGCGGGAGTTCTATGGGTGAGCAGTTCTTC	TRBD2	TRBV19	TRBJ2-1	few	17
CASRLTSGSSYEQYF	TGTGCCAGCAGGCTCACTAGCGGGAGCTCCTACGAGCAGTACTTC	TRBD2	TRBV27	TRBJ2-7	once	15
CARGRTQGRGHGYTF	TGTGCCAGAGGGAGGACACAGGGGAGGGGACATGGCTACACCTTC	TRBD1	TRBV6-1	TRBJ1-2	medium-sized	15
CAWAYGRGLREQYF	TGTGCCTGGGCTTATGGACGGGGCCTACGGGAGCAGTACTTC	.	TRBV30	TRBJ2-7	.	14
CASSYIQGRDGYTF	TGTGCCAGCAGTTATATACAGGGACGGGATGGCTACACCTTC	.	TRBV6-6	TRBJ1-2	.	14
CASSFLQGRSRYEQYF	TGTGCCAGCAGCTTCTTACAGGGACGGAGCCGGTACGAGCAGTACTTC	.	TRBV11-2	TRBJ2-7	.	16
CAWSNDLAGGGNEQFF	TGTGCCTGGAGTAACGACCTAGCGGGAGGGGGGAATGAGCAGTTCTTC	TRBD2	TRBV30	TRBJ2-1	.	16
CASSLAGGSGRGDEQFF	TGTGCCAGCAGCTTGGCCGGGGGTAGCGGGAGGGGCGATGAGCAGTTCTTC	TRBD2	TRBV5-6	TRBJ2-1	.	17
CASSTQGIYNEQFF	TGTGCCAGCAGCACACAGGGAATCTACAATGAGCAGTTCTTC	.	TRBV5-6	TRBJ2-1	once	14
CASKTLSSGANVLTF	TGTGCCAGCAAGACCTTGTCCTCTGGGGCCAACGTCCTGACTTTC	.	TRBV19	TRBJ2-6	few	15
CASSVGFLSSPKNIQYF	TGTGCCAGCAGCGTAGGTTTCCTAAGCAGTCCCAAAAACATTCAGTACTTC	.	TRBV9	TRBJ2-4	.	17
CASSYTGGGTHEQYF	TGTGCCAGCAGCTATACAGGGGGCGGAACCCACGAGCAGTACTTC	TRBD1	TRBV5-4	TRBJ2-7	.	15
CASSSDRLTWGYTF	TGTGCCAGCAGCTCGGACAGATTGACATGGGGCTACACCTTC	.	TRBV7-2	TRBJ1-2	.	14
CASSPIDGSNQPQHF	TGTGCCAGCAGCCCAATCGACGGAAGCAATCAGCCCCAGCATTTT	.	TRBV2	TRBJ1-5	.	15
CASSEKGGDSPLHF	TGCGCCAGCAGTGAAAAGGGAGGTGATTCACCCCTCCACTTT	.	TRBV10-2	TRBJ1-6	once	14
CASSEGQDYEQYF	TGTGCCAGCAGTGAGGGCCAGGATTACGAGCAGTACTTC	.	TRBV2	TRBJ2-7	.	13
CAGLGEGYGYTF	TGTGCCGGACTCGGGGAGGGCTATGGCTACACCTTC	.	TRBV6-1	TRBJ1-2	.	12
CASSIFLRGGETQYF	TGTGCCAGTAGTATATTTTTAAGGGGGGGAGAGACCCAGTACTTC	.	TRBV19	TRBJ2-5	.	15
CASSADRGFTEAFF	TGTGCCAGCAGCGCGGACAGGGGGTTCACTGAAGCTTTCTTT	TRBD1	TRBV7-9	TRBJ1-1	.	14
CASSQGQGVNTGELFF	TGTGCCAGCAGCCAAGGACAGGGAGTGAACACCGGGGAGCTGTTTTTT	TRBD1	TRBV4-2	TRBJ2-2	.	16
CAWSVRGSWEDRNQPQHF	TGTGCCTGGAGTGTACGGGGGTCGTGGGAAGATCGCAATCAGCCCCAGCATTTT	.	TRBV30	TRBJ1-5	.	18